This T cell receptor beta chain was retrieved from a study of cytomegalovirus exposure and HLA in healthy donors. Study in general: The study's early data release held roughly 91 million unique TCRs from HLA-typed donors.

13 Jbeta primers and 60 Vbeta primers were used for the PCR. Sequenced by immunoSEQ multiplex PCR; TCRdb stores in-frame clones only, minus some. The sample contains just under 95,000 clones, 84% of which appear only once. In the case of this clone: Its specificity is not known.

The germline V gene encodes CDR1 SGHNT and CDR2 YYREEE (reference sequence). The CDR3 spans 14 residues. The V segment lost 4 bases and the J segment 3 bases; nucleotides outside the gene matches: 4. Findings and limits, study-wide: A later analysis reportedly identified an Asian-associated ancestry cluster as carrying fewer N-insertions than the roughly 700-donor mean.

The chain is built from TRBV5-4 and TRBJ2-5; 9 bases map to TRBD2. The clonotype originates from a woman aged 18-29 years in good health and CMV-seropositive. Sample: PBMCs. CDR3: CASSTGTSKETQYF. The CDR3 nucleotides read TGTGCCAGCAGCACCGGGACTAGCAAAGAGACCCAGTACTTC. Complete variable domain (other parts from reference TRBV5-4 and TRBJ2-5): ETGVTQSPTHLIKTRGQQVTLRCSSQSGHNTVSWYQQALGQGPQFIFQYYREEENGRGNFPPRFSGLQFPNYSSELNVNALELDDSALYLCASSTGTSKETQYFGPGTRLLVL.